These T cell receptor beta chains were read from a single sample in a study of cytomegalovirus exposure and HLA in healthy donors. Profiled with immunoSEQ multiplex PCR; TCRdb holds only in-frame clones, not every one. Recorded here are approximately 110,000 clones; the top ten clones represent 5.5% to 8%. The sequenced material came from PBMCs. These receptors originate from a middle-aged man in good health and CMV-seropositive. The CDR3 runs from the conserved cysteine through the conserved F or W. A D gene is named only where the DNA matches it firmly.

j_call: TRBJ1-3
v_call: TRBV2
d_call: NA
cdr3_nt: TGTGCCAGCAGTGAATTGAGGACACTCGGCTCTGGAAACACCATATATTTT
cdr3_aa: CASSELRTLGSGNTIYF

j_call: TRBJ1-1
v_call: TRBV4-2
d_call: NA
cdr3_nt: TGTGCCAGCAGCCAAGAGCTTACAGTGCGAGCAACTGAAGCTTTCTTT
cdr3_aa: CASSQELTVRATEAFF

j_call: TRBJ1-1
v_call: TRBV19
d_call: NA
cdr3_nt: TGTGCCAGTAGTTTAGCGGTGAGGACTGAAGCTTTCTTT
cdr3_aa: CASSLAVRTEAFF

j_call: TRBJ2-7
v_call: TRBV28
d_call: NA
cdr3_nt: TGTGCCAGCAGTTCCGGACAGTACCTTAAGAAGCAGTACTTC
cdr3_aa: CASSSGQYLKKQYF

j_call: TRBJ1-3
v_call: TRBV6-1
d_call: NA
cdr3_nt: TGTGCCAGCAGTGATCGGAGCTTTAGCTCTGGAAACACCATATATTTT
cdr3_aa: CASSDRSFSSGNTIYF

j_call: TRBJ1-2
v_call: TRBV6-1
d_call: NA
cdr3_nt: TGTGCCAGCAGTGACAATGGCTACACCTTC
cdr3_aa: CASSDNGYTF

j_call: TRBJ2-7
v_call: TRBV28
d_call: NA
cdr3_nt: TGTGCCAGCGGGCGGGACGGGCCCTACGAGCAGTACTTC
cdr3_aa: CASGRDGPYEQYF

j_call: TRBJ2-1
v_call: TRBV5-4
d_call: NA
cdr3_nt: TGTGCCAGCAGCTTGGAGTTGGGGGGACCGAATGAGCAGTTCTTC
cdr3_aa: CASSLELGGPNEQFF

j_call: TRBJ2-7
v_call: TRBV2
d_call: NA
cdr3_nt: TGTGCCAGCAGTGAGTCCCTATACGAGCAGTACTTC
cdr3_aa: CASSESLYEQYF

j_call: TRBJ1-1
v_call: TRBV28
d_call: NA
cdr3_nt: TGTGCCAGCAGTATCGGACAGAGGAACACTGAAGCTTTCTTT
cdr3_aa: CASSIGQRNTEAFF